This T cell receptor beta chain was retrieved from a study of regulatory T cells in long-lasting Graves disease. Documented time point: newly diagnosed GD, antithyroid drugs for less than 3 months. Generation of the TCR library employed RNA extracted from PBMCs. iRepertoire HTBI primers and Arm-PCR of CDR3 regions built TCR beta libraries. TCRdb re-called the multiplex PCR reads with MiXCR, one entry per CDR3 protein. The top ten clones hold roughly 8.9% of a sample with over 450,000 distinct CDR3 sequences, around 12% of them seen once. This clonotype appeared many times. Trimming cost V 3 bases and J 7 bases, with 13 bases left between them. This CDR3 has 14 residues. Germline CDR1 reads SNHLY; CDR2 reads FYNNEI. Another study also made use of these data, one on T cells in Graves' hyperthyroidism and ophthalmopathy. That investigation notes: Patients aged 18 to 65 had newly diagnosed hyperthyroidism of under 2 months' duration. Diagnoses rested on clinical symptoms, serum thyroxine and TRAb, thyroid ultrasound and orbital computed tomography.

The chain carries TRBV2 and TRBJ1-5; D remains unclear. The specimen was peripheral blood mononuclear cells (PBMCs), collected at new diagnosis, from a patient treated with antithyroid drugs. This receptor was identified in a woman in her twenties or thirties with Graves disease. This CDR3 is CASSEADRVQPQHF. DNA for the CDR3: TGTGCCAGCAGTGAGGCGGACCGGGTACAGCCCCAGCATTTT.